One sample yielded the 12 T cell receptor beta chains listed below, sequenced in a study of T cell responses to AZD1222 COVID-19 vaccine. Repertoires were generated with immunoSEQ multiplex PCR, while TCRdb's copy carries only in-frame clones and drops some. The sample has some 130,000 clones; approximately 91% are singletons. This specimen consisted of peripheral blood, obtained 28 days after the second AZD1222 dose. The receptors come from an adult who received the AZD1222 COVID-19 vaccine.

The CDR3 sequence: CASSLRRGTEAFF. As DNA, the CDR3 is TGTGCCAGCAGCTTACGCAGGGGTACTGAAGCTTTCTTT. The chain couples TRBV7-3 to TRBJ1-1, with D possibly TRBD1 on 6 matching bases. Trimming shortened V by 2 bases and J by 5 bases, and 9 bases separated the two germline ends. CDR3 length equals 13 residues. Germline CDR1 is SGHTA and CDR2 is FQGTGA.

The chain is built from TRBV14 and TRBJ2-3; D uncertain. This CDR3 contains 11 residues. The ends were cut back, 4 bases at V and 5 bases at J, with 4 bases in the middle. CDR1 and CDR2 (germline): SGHDN, FVKESK. The CDR3, as DNA: TGTGCCAGCAGCCTCGGAGATACGCAGTATTTT. Protein sequence: CASSLGDTQYF.

The gene calls are TRBV7-3 and TRBJ2-1; the match to TRBD2 covers 9 bases. Germline CDR1 is SGHTA and CDR2 is FQGTGA. Losses at the gene ends were 2 bases for V and 4 bases for J; bases not matched to a gene: 3. This CDR3 is built from 15 residues. CDR3 bases: TGTGCCAGCAGCTTAGGGCTAGCGGGATACAATGAGCAGTTCTTC. As protein: CASSLGLAGYNEQFF.

The chain joins TRBV20-1 to TRBJ2-3, with TRBD2 identical over 10 bases. This CDR3 contains 17 residues. Germline values: CDR1 DFQATT, CDR2 SNEGSKA (reference sequence). J gave up 0 bases and V 3 bases, and 9 bases lay outside the gene matches. This CDR3 reads CSASYPSGSVSTDTQYF. As DNA, the CDR3 is TGCAGTGCTAGTTACCCTAGCGGGAGTGTGAGCACAGATACGCAGTATTTT.

The chain recombines TRBV20-1 with TRBJ2-2; D is tentatively TRBD1 or TRBD2 (5 bases each). In germline, CDR1 is DFQATT, CDR2 SNEGSKA (reference sequence). The CDR3 has 11 residues. The CDR3 protein is CASGRTGELFF. DNA of the CDR3: TGCGCCTCGGGGCGCACCGGGGAGCTGTTTTTT.

This chain connects TRBV30 to TRBJ1-4; 7 nucleotides align to TRBD1. The CDR3 is 18 amino acids. J gave up 4 bases and V 0 bases, and 14 bases lay outside the gene matches. CDR1 is GTSNPN, CDR2 SVGIG, per germline (reference sequence). CDR3 DNA sequence: TGTGCCTGGAGTGTAACGATCCGGACCGACAGGGATAATGAAAAACTGTTTTTT. Its protein is CAWSVTIRTDRDNEKLFF.

This clone turned up a few times. The chain carries TRBV7-9 and TRBJ2-5, with D possibly matching TRBD2 (5 bases). This CDR3 is 13 amino acids long. CDR1 is SEHNR and CDR2 is FQNEAQ in the germline V gene (reference sequence). The V and J ends lost 2 bases and 4 bases respectively, with 8 bases between them. CDR3 loop: CASSLLEGETQYF. The DNA of the CDR3 is TGTGCCAGCAGCTTATTAGAGGGAGAGACCCAGTACTTC.

The J gene is TRBJ1-2, the V gene TRBV4-2; the D gene is possibly TRBD1 (5 bases). Germline V lookup: CDR1 LGHNA, CDR2 YNFKEQ. The CDR3 consists of 15 residues. V was cut by 0 bases and J by 6 bases, with 14 bases left in between. The CDR3: CASSQEGRGMDGYTF. In DNA form, the CDR3 reads TGTGCCAGCAGCCAAGAAGGGAGGGGTATGGATGGCTACACCTTC.

This chain joins TRBV6-5 and TRBJ1-2; D ambiguous. Germline V gene sequence: CDR1 MNHEY, CDR2 SVGAGI. V lost 6 bases, J lost 4 bases, and 12 bases lay in between. CDR3 size: 13 residues. Here the CDR3 reads CASRGGLLYGYTF. The CDR3 nucleotides read TGTGCCAGCAGGGGCGGGCTACTCTATGGCTACACCTTC.

The chain uses TRBV16 and TRBJ2-4; D is unclear. The length of the CDR3 is 15 residues. Trimming removed 1 base at V and 0 bases at J, with 7 bases between. Looked up from germline, CDR1 is KGHSY and CDR2 is FQNENV. CDR3 protein: CASSQLALAKNIQYF. In DNA, the CDR3 is TGTGCCAGCAGCCAATTGGCGCTAGCCAAAAACATTCAGTACTTC.

The J gene is TRBJ1-1, the V gene TRBV27, with no clear D. The CDR3 loop spans 15 amino acids. The germline V gene encodes CDR1 MNHEY and CDR2 SMNVEV (reference sequence). Deletions cut 6 bases from V and 1 base from J, with 15 bases between. CDR3 DNA: TGTGCCAGCAGAACCGACAAATTTCGGAACACTGAAGCTTTCTTT. Amino acid sequence: CASRTDKFRNTEAFF.

The V and J genes are TRBV12-5 and TRBJ1-3; the D is unclear. Trimming left V 3 bases short and J 0 bases short, with 9 bases between. The CDR3 runs to 15 residues. Germline values: CDR1 LGHNT, CDR2 FRNRAP. The CDR3 DNA sequence: TGTGCTAGTGGTTTTCTAGGGTCCTCTGGAAACACCATATATTTT. Protein: CASGFLGSSGNTIYF.